One sample yielded the 30 T cell receptor beta chains listed below, sequenced in a study of response to subunit inactivated influenza vaccine. TCRdb reanalysed the RT-PCR reads using MiXCR and keeps one entry per CDR3 protein. The data hold about 500,000 distinct CDR3 sequences, with about 17% observed a single time. The source was CD4+ T cells sorted from PBMCs, collected 23 to 25 months after vaccination. The receptors stem from a man aged 50 to 69 who received an inactivated influenza vaccine.

V gene TRBV7-2 combines with J gene TRBJ2-2, with D tentatively TRBD2 (5 bases). The CDR3 consists of 14 residues. Trimming took 5 bases from V and 4 from J, leaving 11 bases between them. Germline V gene sequence: CDR1 SGHTA, CDR2 FQGNSA. The CDR3 protein is CASSVGGFTGELFF. The DNA of the CDR3 is TGTGCCAGCAGCGTTGGAGGCTTCACCGGGGAGCTGTTTTTT.

This clonotype appeared a few times. The rearrangement uses TRBV12-3 or TRBV12-4 and TRBJ2-7, with D hard to call. Trimming shortened V by 2 bases and J by 0 bases, and 5 bases separated the two germline ends. The CDR3 covers 13 residues. CDR3 nucleotide sequence: TGTGCCAGCAGTTTACGTTCCTCCTACGAGCAGTACTTC. Its protein is CASSLRSSYEQYF.

The chain recombines TRBV12-3 or TRBV12-4 with TRBJ1-2; 7 nucleotides agree with TRBD1. V lost 5 bases, J lost 2 bases, and 5 bases stayed unmatched. This CDR3 has 14 amino acids. CDR3 in amino acids: CASSTTGENYGYTF. The CDR3 bases are TGTGCCAGCAGTACCACAGGGGAAAACTATGGCTACACCTTC.

This chain links TRBV5-1 with TRBJ2-5; D is unresolved. CDR3 length: 15 residues. Trimming took 0 bases from V and 1 from J, leaving 10 bases between them. Germline V lookup: CDR1 SGHRS, CDR2 YFSETQ. DNA of the CDR3: TGCGCCAGCAGCTTGGAGGGCCTCCCCCAAGAGACCCAGTACTTC. This sequence encodes CASSLEGLPQETQYF.

This clonotype was detected ten times or more. J is TRBJ2-1 and V is TRBV11-2; 9 nucleotides line up with TRBD1. The V segment lost 1 base and the J segment 6 bases; nucleotides outside the gene matches: 7. This CDR3 comprises 16 residues. Germline V lookup: CDR1 SGHAT, CDR2 FQNNGV. Here the CDR3 DNA reads TGTGCCAGCAGCTTAGCCGGGACAGGGTTTTCCAATGAGCAGTTCTTC. It translates to CASSLAGTGFSNEQFF. The full variable domain, rest sourced from reference TRBV11-2 and TRBJ2-1, is EAGVAQSPRYKIIEKRQSVAFWCNPISGHATLYWYQQILGQGPKLLIQFQNNGVVDDSQLPKDRFSAERLKGVDSTLKIQPAKLEDSAVYLCASSLAGTGFSNEQFFGPGTRLTVL.

This clonotype was detected only a few times. This chain connects TRBV20-1 to TRBJ1-2; D is undetermined. V lost 3 bases, J lost 8 bases, and 19 bases lay in between. CDR3 size: 14 residues. Germline assignment: CDR1 DFQATT and CDR2 SNEGSKA (reference sequence). The CDR3 reads CSARGGGPIAGYTF. The CDR3 nucleotides are TGCAGTGCTAGGGGTGGCGGACCTATAGCCGGCTACACCTTC.

This clonotype was seen a few times. This sequence joins TRBV28 and TRBJ1-2; D gene unclear. Germline values: CDR1 MDHEN, CDR2 SYDVKM. V was trimmed by 2 bases and J by 5 bases, leaving 6 bases between them. The CDR3 runs to 12 residues. CDR3 DNA: TGTGCCAGCAGTTTAAAGGCTTATGGCTACACCTTC. It encodes CASSLKAYGYTF.

At least ten counts were recorded for this clonotype. J is TRBJ2-2 and V is TRBV10-3; D is uncertain. CDR3 length equals 15 residues. The V end lost 10 bases, the J end lost 5 bases, and 20 bases lay between the germline ends. Germline lookup yields CDR1 ENHRY and CDR2 SYGVKD. The CDR3 spells CATTPLTGETGELFF. The CDR3, as DNA: TGTGCCACGACGCCCCTCACGGGTGAAACCGGGGAGCTGTTTTTT.

This clonotype was counted a few times. V is TRBV7-8 and J is TRBJ1-5; D remains ambiguous. Trimming cost V 5 bases and J 0 bases, with 11 bases left between them. CDR3 length: 15 residues. Germline CDR1 SGHVS, CDR2 FQNEAQ. The CDR3 DNA reads as TGTGCCAGCAGCGCACCGGAGTATAGCAATCAGCCCCAGCATTTT. It translates to CASSAPEYSNQPQHF.

This clonotype was seen only a few times. The chain joins TRBV9 to TRBJ2-1; 10 nucleotides line up with TRBD2. Trimming took 2 bases from V and 8 from J; bases not matched to a gene: 7. This CDR3 comprises 15 residues. Germline CDR1 reads SGDLS; CDR2 reads YYNGEE. CDR3 in amino acids: CASSVSGRSGDEQFF. The CDR3, as DNA: TGTGCCAGCAGCGTTAGCGGGAGGTCTGGAGATGAGCAGTTCTTC. Looking up the rest from reference TRBV9 and TRBJ2-1 gives the full variable domain: DSGVTQTPKHLITATGQRVTLRCSPRSGDLSVYWYQQSLDQGLQFLIQYYNGEERAKGNILERFSAQQFPDLHSELNLSSLELGDSALYFCASSVSGRSGDEQFFGPGTRLTVL.

A few counts support this clonotype. The chain employs TRBV15 and TRBJ2-3; TRBD2 matches at 9 bases. The CDR3 covers 19 residues. V lost 0 bases and J lost 1; bases outside the gene matches: 11. CDR1 LNHNV and CDR2 YYDKDF come from the germline V gene (reference sequence). The CDR3 DNA follows: TGTGCCACCAGCAGAGATTGGGCTAGCGGGGCAACCCGCACAGATACGCAGTATTTT. This encodes CATSRDWASGATRTDTQYF.

This clonotype was seen many times. The V and J genes are TRBV3-1 and TRBJ2-2; perhaps TRBD2 as D (5 bases). V was trimmed by 4 bases and J by 1 base, leaving 10 bases between them. The V gene's germline CDR1 is LGHDT and CDR2 YNNKEL (reference sequence). This CDR3 region has 15 residues. The CDR3 region has the DNA TGTGCCAGCAGCCCCGGCGGAGGGAACACCGGGGAGCTGTTTTTT. It specifies CASSPGGGNTGELFF. Variable domain in full (rest from reference TRBV3-1 and TRBJ2-2): DTAVSQTPKYLVTQMGNDKSIKCEQNLGHDTMYWYKQDSKKFLKIMFSYNNKELIINETVPNRFSPKSPDKAHLNLHINSLELGDSAVYFCASSPGGGNTGELFFGEGSRLTVL.

The V gene is TRBV9, the J gene TRBJ2-1; no clear D gene. Germline CDR1 SGDLS, CDR2 YYNGEE. V lost 0 bases, J lost 10 bases, and 5 bases lay in between. The CDR3 consists of 11 residues. The CDR3 DNA is TGTGCCAGCAGCGTAGCTGGAGAGCAGTTCTTC. This encodes CASSVAGEQFF.

This clonotype has only a few counts. The CDR3 sequence: CSAPLAGRSYNEQFF. CDR3 bases: TGCAGTGCCCCCCTAGCGGGACGAAGCTACAATGAGCAGTTCTTC. The chain joins TRBV20-1 to TRBJ2-1; 9 bases match TRBD2. CDR3 length: 15 amino acids. The germline V gene has CDR1 DFQATT and CDR2 SNEGSKA (reference sequence). Trimming cost V 6 bases and J 3 bases; bases outside gene matches: 9.

This clonotype has a handful of counts. The J gene is TRBJ2-3, the V gene TRBV20-1; 8 nucleotides line up with TRBD2. The ends lost 3 bases at V and 6 bases at J; junction bases unmatched: 2. Germline CDR1 DFQATT, CDR2 SNEGSKA (reference sequence). This CDR3 comprises 12 residues. The CDR3 DNA sequence: TGCAGTGCTAGCGGGGGGGTCGATACGCAGTATTTT. Amino acid sequence: CSASGGVDTQYF.

The J gene is TRBJ2-4, the V gene TRBV19; D remains unclear. V lost 6 bases, J lost 0 bases, and 9 bases lay in between. Germline-derived CDR1 and CDR2 are LNHDA and SQIVND (reference sequence). The CDR3 contains 14 residues. DNA for the CDR3: TGTGCCAGTAGCTTGAACCTAGCCAAAAACATTCAGTACTTC. It yields the protein CASSLNLAKNIQYF.

This clonotype was seen at least ten times. J is TRBJ2-7 and V is TRBV4-3, with 9 bases fitting TRBD1. The CDR3 length is 14 residues. Germline CDR1 is LGHNA and CDR2 is YSLEER. V gave up 4 bases and J gave up 2 bases; unmatched junction bases: 3. The CDR3 protein is CASSRGQGPYEQYF. CDR3 DNA sequence: TGCGCCAGCAGCCGGGGACAGGGACCCTACGAGCAGTACTTC.

The genes are TRBV11-2 and TRBJ2-7; D is possibly TRBD2 (5 bases). V gave up 5 bases and J gave up 2 bases, with 16 bases separating them. The germline CDR1 and CDR2 sequences are SGHAT and FQNNGV. CDR3 length: 15 residues. The CDR3 DNA reads as TGTGCCAGCAGCCCGGCGCACTCGAGGGCCTACGAGCAGTACTTC. Amino acid sequence: CASSPAHSRAYEQYF.

The J gene is TRBJ2-2, the V gene TRBV24-1; 10 bases are a match to TRBD2. Germline V gives CDR1 KGHDR, CDR2 SFDVKD. The CDR3 spans 17 residues. The trim removed 3 bases at V and 5 bases at J, leaving 8 bases unmatched. DNA of the CDR3: TGTGCCACCAGTGATCCGAGCGGGGGGGCCTTTACCGGGGAGCTGTTTTTT. Translating it yields CATSDPSGGAFTGELFF.

The rearrangement joins TRBV5-1 to TRBJ2-1, with 8 bases lining up with TRBD2. Germline-derived CDR1 and CDR2 are SGHRS and YFSETQ. CDR3 length: 16 amino acids. The V gene end was trimmed by 2 bases and the J gene end by 9 bases; junction bases not matched to a gene: 13. The DNA for the CDR3 is TGCGCCAGCAGCTTTAACGCGGGAGGAGTGTCGGGTGAGCAGTTCTTC. Translation: CASSFNAGGVSGEQFF.

This clonotype was counted between two and nine times. The genes are TRBV4-2 and TRBJ2-5; 8 bases line up with TRBD1. Germline V lookup: CDR1 LGHNA, CDR2 YNFKEQ. The V and J ends lost 4 bases and 9 bases, in that order; junction bases with no gene match: 10. The CDR3 extends over 14 amino acids. Here the CDR3 reads CASSRGTGGGPQYF. CDR3 nucleotide sequence: TGTGCCAGCAGCCGGGGGACAGGAGGCGGCCCCCAGTACTTC.

This clonotype was seen at least ten times. This chain links TRBV7-9 with TRBJ1-1; no clear D gene. V lost 5 bases, J lost 11 bases, and 18 bases lay in between. The germline CDR1 and CDR2 sequences are SEHNR and FQNEAQ (reference sequence). The CDR3 has 13 residues. CDR3 region: CASSPSITGAAFF. The CDR3 region has the DNA TGTGCCAGCAGCCCATCGATCACTGGTGCGGCTTTCTTT.

Many counts were recorded for this clonotype. This chain connects TRBV12-3 or TRBV12-4 to TRBJ1-4, with D possibly TRBD1 on 5 matching bases. The V and J ends lost 6 bases and 5 bases respectively, with 16 bases between them. The CDR3 is 15 amino acids. CDR3 in amino acids: CASRLGAARNEKLFF. The DNA of the CDR3 is TGTGCCAGCAGACTTGGGGCAGCTCGAAATGAAAAACTGTTTTTT.

The V and J genes are TRBV20-1 and TRBJ2-7; TRBD2 is a possible D gene (6 bases). CDR1 is DFQATT, CDR2 SNEGSKA, per germline (reference sequence). The CDR3 is made up of 13 amino acids. Trimming removed 5 bases from V and 2 bases from J, with 13 bases in between. The CDR3, as DNA: TGCAGTGCTGGGGGGTGGGCAGCCTACGAGCAGTACTTC. Translation gives CSAGGWAAYEQYF.

This clonotype was picked up many times. The chain is built from TRBV29-1 and TRBJ2-1; 12 positions agree with TRBD2. The junction had 11 bases not matched to a gene; V was cut back by 6 bases and J by 8 bases. The CDR3 contains 15 residues. Germline CDR1 reads SQVTM; CDR2 reads ANQGSEA. CDR3 DNA: TGCAGCGTCCCCAACCGGACTAGCGGGGTCGATGAGCAGTTCTTC. Protein product: CSVPNRTSGVDEQFF.

This clonotype was detected only a few times. The rearrangement joins TRBV12-3 or TRBV12-4 to TRBJ2-3; no reliable D call. Trimming shortened V by 8 bases and J by 0 bases, and 12 bases separated the two germline ends. The CDR3 is 14 amino acids. The CDR3 is CASRIGVSTDTQYF. Written as DNA, the CDR3 is TGTGCCAGCCGCATAGGAGTTAGCACAGATACGCAGTATTTT.

This clonotype was seen only a few times. The J gene is TRBJ1-6, the V gene TRBV12-3 or TRBV12-4; no reliable D call. V lost 10 bases to trimming and J lost 7 bases, with 17 bases between them. CDR3 length: 14 amino acids. CDR3 sequence: CATNSGQRNSPLHF. CDR3 in DNA: TGTGCCACGAACTCGGGCCAGAGGAATTCACCCCTCCACTTT.

This clonotype was recorded many times. The chain links TRBV12-3 or TRBV12-4 to TRBJ1-3, with TRBD1 matching over 9 bases. After removal of 3 bases from V and 5 bases from J, the junction contained 2 bases not matched to a gene. The CDR3 is made up of 14 amino acids. The chain's CDR3 is CASSLGQGRNTIYF. CDR3 coding DNA: TGTGCCAGCAGTTTGGGACAGGGAAGAAACACCATATATTTT.

This clonotype was counted between two and nine times. The chain links TRBV6-5 to TRBJ2-7; maybe TRBD2 (6 bases). V was cut by 6 bases and J by 12 bases, with 15 bases left in between. Germline CDR1 MNHEY, CDR2 SVGAGI. The CDR3 has 11 amino acids. CDR3 nucleotides: TGTGCCAGCAGCCATGGCGGGATATTGTACTTC. Its translation is CASSHGGILYF.

This clonotype was detected a few times. This chain links TRBV20-1 with TRBJ1-3; 12 nucleotides match TRBD1. Germline CDR1 reads DFQATT; CDR2 reads SNEGSKA (reference sequence). V shed 4 bases and J 9 bases; nucleotides not matched to a gene: 7. CDR3 length: 14 amino acids. The chain's CDR3 is CSATGTGGSGTIYF. DNA of the CDR3: TGCAGTGCTACCGGGACAGGGGGCTCTGGCACCATATATTTT.